The source of this T cell receptor beta chain is a study of T cells after posttransplantation cyclophosphamide. Concerning this clone itself: Its specificity is not known.

Study results and caveats: After PTCy, TRB diversity resembled that of CNI/methotrexate controls.

This table comes from immunoSEQ multiplex PCR, and its TCRdb copy is limited to in-frame clones, with some not included. The profile shows 50,000 to 55,000 clones, 70% to 90% of them singletons. The V gene lost 5 bases and the J gene lost 0 bases, with 17 bases spanning the gap. Germline values: CDR1 SGHNT, CDR2 YYREEE (reference sequence). CDR3 length: 16 residues. The rearrangement links TRBV5-4 to TRBJ1-2; D perhaps matches TRBD1 (5 bases). The sequence came from a man aged 30 to 39 with a blood cancer, CMV-positive, and with a related stem cell donor. Sequencing used PBMCs. CDR3 sequence (DNA): TGTGCCAGCAGAACAGGTCGGGGGTTTGCTAACTATGGCTACACCTTC. It yields the protein CASRTGRGFANYGYTF.